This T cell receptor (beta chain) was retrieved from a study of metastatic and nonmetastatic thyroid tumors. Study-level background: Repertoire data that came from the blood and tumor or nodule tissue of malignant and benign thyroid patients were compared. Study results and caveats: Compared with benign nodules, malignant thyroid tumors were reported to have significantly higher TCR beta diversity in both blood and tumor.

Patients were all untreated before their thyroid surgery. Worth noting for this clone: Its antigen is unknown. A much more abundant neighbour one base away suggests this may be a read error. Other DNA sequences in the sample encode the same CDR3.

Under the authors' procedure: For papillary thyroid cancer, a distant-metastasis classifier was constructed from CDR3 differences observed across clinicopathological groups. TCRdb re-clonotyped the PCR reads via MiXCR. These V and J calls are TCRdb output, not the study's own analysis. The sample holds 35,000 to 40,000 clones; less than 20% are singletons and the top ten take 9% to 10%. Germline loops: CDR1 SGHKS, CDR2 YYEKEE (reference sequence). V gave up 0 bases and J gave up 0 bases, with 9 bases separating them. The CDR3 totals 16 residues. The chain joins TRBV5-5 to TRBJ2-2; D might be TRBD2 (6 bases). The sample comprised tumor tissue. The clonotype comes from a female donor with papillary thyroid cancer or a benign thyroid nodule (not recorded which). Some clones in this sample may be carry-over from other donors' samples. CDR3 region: CASSLGPSANTGELFF. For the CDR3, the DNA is TGTGCCAGCAGCTTGGGTCCTAGCGCGAACACCGGGGAGCTGTTTTTT.